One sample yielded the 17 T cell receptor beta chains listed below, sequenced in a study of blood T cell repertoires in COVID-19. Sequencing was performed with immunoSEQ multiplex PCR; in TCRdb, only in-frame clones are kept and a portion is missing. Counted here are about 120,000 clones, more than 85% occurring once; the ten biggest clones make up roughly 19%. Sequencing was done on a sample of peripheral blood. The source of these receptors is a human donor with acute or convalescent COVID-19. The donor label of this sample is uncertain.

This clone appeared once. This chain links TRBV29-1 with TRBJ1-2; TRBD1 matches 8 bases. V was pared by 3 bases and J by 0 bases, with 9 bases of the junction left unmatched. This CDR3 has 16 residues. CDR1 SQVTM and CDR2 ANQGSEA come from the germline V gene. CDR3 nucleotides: TGCAGCGTTGACCGTGGGGAACAGGGGGCTAACTATGGCTACACCTTC. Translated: CSVDRGEQGANYGYTF.

The CDR3: CASSKTAQDTQYF. The CDR3 region has the DNA TGTGCCAGCAGCAAGACAGCCCAGGATACGCAGTATTTT. This sequence joins TRBV7-2 and TRBJ2-3; the D gene is possibly TRBD1 (5 bases). Germline-derived CDR1 and CDR2 are SGHTA and FQGNSA. This CDR3 comprises 13 residues. V dropped 5 bases and J dropped 6 bases, with 12 bases sitting between them. The variable domain in full, with the rest retrieved from reference TRBV7-2 and TRBJ2-3, is GAGVSQSPSNKVTEKGKDVELRCDPISGHTALYWYRQSLGQGLEFLIYFQGNSAPDKSGLPSDRFSAERTGGSVSTLTIQRTQQEDSAVYLCASSKTAQDTQYFGPGTRLTVL.

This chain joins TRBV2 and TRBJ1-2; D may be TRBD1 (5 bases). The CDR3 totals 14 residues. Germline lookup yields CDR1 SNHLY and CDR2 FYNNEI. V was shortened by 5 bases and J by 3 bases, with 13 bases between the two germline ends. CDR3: CASSPGTRDYGYTF. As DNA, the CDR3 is TGTGCCAGCAGTCCCGGGACTAGGGACTATGGCTACACCTTC.

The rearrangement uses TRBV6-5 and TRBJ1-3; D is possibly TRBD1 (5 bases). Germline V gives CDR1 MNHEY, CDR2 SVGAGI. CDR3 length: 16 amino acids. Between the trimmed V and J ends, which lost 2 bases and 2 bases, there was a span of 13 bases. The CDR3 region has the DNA TGTGCCAGCAGTTACGGGGCGGTAACTACTGGAAACACCATATATTTT. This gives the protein CASSYGAVTTGNTIYF.

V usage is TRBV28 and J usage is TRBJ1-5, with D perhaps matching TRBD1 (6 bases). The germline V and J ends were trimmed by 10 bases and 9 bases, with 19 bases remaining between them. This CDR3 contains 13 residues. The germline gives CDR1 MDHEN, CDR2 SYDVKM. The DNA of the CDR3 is TGTGCCATCACCGGGACAACTAAGGCGCCCCAGCATTTT. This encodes CAITGTTKAPQHF. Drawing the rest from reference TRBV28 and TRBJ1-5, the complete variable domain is DVKVTQSSRYLVKRTGEKVFLECVQDMDHENMFWYRQDPGLGLRLIYFSYDVKMKEKGDIPEGYSVSREKKERFSLILESASTNQTSMYLCAITGTTKAPQHFGDGTRLSIL.

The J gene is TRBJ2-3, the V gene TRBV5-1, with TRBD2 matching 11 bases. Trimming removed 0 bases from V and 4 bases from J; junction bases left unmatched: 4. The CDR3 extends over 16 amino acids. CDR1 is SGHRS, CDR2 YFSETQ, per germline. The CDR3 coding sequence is TGCGCCAGCAGCTTGGCACTAGCGGGGGTGGCAGATACGCAGTATTTT. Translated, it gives CASSLALAGVADTQYF.

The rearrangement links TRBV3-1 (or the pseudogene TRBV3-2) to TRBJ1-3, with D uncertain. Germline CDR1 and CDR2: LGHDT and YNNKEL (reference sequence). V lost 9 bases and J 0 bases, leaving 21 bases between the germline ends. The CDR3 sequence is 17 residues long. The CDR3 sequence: CARLPLWRFLSGNTIYF. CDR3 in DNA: TGTGCCAGGCTTCCCCTCTGGAGGTTTCTCTCTGGAAACACCATATATTTT.

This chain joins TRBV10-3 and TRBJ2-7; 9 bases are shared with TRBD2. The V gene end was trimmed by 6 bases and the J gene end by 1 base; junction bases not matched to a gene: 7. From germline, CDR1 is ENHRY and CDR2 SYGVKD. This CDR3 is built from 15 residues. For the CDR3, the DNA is TGTGCCATCAGGATTAGCGGGAGTGGATCCTACGAGCAGTACTTC. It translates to CAIRISGSGSYEQYF.

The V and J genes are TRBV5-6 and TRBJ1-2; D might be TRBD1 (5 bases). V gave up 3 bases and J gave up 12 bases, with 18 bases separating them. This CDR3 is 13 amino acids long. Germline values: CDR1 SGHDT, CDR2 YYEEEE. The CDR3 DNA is TGTGCCAGCAGCTCTAGGGGTTATATGGCTGACACCTTC. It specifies CASSSRGYMADTF.

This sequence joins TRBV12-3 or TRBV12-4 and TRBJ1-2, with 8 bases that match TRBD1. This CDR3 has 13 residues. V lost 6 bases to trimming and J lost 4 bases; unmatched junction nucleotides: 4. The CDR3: CASRRTGPYGYTF. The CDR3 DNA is TGTGCCAGCAGGAGGACAGGGCCCTATGGCTACACCTTC.

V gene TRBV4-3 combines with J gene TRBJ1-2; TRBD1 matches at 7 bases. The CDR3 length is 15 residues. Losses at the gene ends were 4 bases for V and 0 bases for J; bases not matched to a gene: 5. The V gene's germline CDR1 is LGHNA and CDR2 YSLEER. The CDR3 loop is CASSRETGTNYGYTF. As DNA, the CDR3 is TGCGCCAGCAGCCGCGAGACAGGGACTAACTATGGCTACACCTTC.

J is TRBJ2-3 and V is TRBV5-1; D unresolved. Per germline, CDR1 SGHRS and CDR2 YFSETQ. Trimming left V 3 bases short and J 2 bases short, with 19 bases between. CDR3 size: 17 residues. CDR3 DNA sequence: TGCGCCAGCAGCTCCCCTGGGTCCGCGACACACACAGATACGCAGTATTTT. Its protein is CASSSPGSATHTDTQYF. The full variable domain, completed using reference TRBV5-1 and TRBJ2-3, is KAGVTQTPRYLIKTRGQQVTLSCSPISGHRSVSWYQQTPGQGLQFLFEYFSETQRNKGNFPGRFSGRQFSNSRSEMNVSTLELGDSALYLCASSSPGSATHTDTQYFGPGTRLTVL.

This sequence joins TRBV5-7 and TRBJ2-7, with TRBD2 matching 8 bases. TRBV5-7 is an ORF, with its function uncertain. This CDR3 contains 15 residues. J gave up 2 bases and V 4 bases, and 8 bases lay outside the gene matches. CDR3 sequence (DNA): TGTGCCAGCAGCCCCCCTAGCGGGTGGGCCTACGAGCAGTACTTC. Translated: CASSPPSGWAYEQYF.

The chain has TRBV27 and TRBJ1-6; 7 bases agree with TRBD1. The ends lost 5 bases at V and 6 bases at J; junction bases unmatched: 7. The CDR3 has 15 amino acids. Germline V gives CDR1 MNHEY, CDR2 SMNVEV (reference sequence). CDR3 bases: TGTGCCAGCAGTACCTCGGGACAGATTAATTCACCCCTCCACTTT. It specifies CASSTSGQINSPLHF.

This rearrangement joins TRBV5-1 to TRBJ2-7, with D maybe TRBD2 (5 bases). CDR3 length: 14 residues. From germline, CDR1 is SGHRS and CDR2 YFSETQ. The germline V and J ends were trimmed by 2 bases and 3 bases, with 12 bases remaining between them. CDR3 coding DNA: TGCGCCAGCAGCTTTGGGGTCGGAGGCTACGAGCAGTACTTC. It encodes CASSFGVGGYEQYF.

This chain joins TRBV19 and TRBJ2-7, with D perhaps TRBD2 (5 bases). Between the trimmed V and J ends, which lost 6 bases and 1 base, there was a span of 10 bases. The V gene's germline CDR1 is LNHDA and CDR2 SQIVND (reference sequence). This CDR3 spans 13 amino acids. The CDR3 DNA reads TGTGCCAGTAGCCTCCGGGAATCCTACGAGCAGTACTTC. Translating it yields CASSLRESYEQYF.

CDR3 sequence reads: CASRGGGAQETQYF. CDR3 nucleotide sequence: TGCGCCAGCAGAGGAGGGGGGGCCCAAGAGACCCAGTACTTC. This sequence joins TRBV4-1 and TRBJ2-5, with a tentative D call TRBD2 (7 bases). This CDR3 is 14 amino acids long. The germline V gene has CDR1 MGHRA and CDR2 YSYEKL. V was cut by 6 bases and J by 1 base, with 12 bases left in between.